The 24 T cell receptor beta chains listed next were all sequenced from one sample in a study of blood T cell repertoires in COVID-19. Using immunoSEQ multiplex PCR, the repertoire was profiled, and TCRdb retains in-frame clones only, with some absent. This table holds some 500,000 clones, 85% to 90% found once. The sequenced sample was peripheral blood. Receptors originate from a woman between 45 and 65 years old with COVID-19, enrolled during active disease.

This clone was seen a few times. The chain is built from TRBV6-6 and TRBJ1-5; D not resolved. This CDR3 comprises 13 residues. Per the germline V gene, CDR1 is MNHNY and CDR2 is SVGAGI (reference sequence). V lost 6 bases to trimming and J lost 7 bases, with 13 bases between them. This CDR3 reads CASRINMGQPQHF. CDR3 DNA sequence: TGTGCCAGCAGAATAAACATGGGCCAGCCCCAGCATTTT.

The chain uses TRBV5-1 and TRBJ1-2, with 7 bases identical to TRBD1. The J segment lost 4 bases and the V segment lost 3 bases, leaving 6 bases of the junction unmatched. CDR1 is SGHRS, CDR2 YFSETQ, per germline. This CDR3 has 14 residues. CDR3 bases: TGCGCCAGCAGCTCCTACGGACAGGTCTATGGCTACACCTTC. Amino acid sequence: CASSSYGQVYGYTF.

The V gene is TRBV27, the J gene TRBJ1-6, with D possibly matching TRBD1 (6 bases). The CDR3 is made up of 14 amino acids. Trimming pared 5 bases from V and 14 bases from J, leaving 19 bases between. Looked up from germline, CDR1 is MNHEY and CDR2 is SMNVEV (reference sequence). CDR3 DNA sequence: TGTGCCAGCAGTCTCATTAGGACAGTAACGTCCCTCCACTTT. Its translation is CASSLIRTVTSLHF.

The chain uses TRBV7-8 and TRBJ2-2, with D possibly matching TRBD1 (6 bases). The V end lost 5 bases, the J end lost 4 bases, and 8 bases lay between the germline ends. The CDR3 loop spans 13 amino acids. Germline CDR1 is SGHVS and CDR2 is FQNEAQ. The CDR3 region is CASSPGVTGELFF. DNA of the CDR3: TGTGCCAGCAGCCCAGGGGTCACCGGGGAGCTGTTTTTT.

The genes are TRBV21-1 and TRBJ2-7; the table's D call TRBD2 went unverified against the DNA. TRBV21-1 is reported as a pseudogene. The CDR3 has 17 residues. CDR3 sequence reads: CASSKGPPEGATYEQYF. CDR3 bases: TGTGCCAGCAGCAAAGGTCCACCGGAGGGTGCGACCTACGAGCAGTACTTC.

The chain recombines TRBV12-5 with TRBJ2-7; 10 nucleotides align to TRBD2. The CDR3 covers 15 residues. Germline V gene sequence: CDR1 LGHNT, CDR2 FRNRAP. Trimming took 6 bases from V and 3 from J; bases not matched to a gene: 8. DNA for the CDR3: TGTGCTAGTGGGCCCGGAACTAGCGGGGTCTACGAGCAGTACTTC. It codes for CASGPGTSGVYEQYF.

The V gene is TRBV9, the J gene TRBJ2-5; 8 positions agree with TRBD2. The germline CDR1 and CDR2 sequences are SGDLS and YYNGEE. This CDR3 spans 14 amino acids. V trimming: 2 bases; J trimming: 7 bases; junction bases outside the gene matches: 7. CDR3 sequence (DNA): TGTGCCAGCAGCGTTCCGGGACTAGGTGGGACCCAGTACTTC. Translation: CASSVPGLGGTQYF.

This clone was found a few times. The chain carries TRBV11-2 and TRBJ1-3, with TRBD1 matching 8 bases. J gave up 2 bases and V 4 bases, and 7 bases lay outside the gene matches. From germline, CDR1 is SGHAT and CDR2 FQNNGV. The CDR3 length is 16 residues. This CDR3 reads CASSYDRGSTGNTIYF. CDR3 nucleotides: TGTGCCAGCAGCTATGACAGGGGTAGCACTGGAAACACCATATATTTT.

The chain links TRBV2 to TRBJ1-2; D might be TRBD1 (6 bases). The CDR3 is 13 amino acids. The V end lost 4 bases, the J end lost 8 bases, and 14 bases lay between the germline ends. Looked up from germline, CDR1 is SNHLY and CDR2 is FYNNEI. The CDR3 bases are TGTGCCAGCAGTGGCGGGGGGGCGAAGGGCTACACCTTC. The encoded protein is CASSGGGAKGYTF.

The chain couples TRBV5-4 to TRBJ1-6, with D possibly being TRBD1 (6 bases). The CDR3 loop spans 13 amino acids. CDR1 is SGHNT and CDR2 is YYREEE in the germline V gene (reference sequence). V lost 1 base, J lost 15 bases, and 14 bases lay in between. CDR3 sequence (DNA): TGTGCCAGCAGCTTGAAGGGGACACGGAACCTCCACTTT. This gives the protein CASSLKGTRNLHF. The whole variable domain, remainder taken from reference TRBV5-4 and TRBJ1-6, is ETGVTQSPTHLIKTRGQQVTLRCSSQSGHNTVSWYQQALGQGPQFIFQYYREEENGRGNFPPRFSGLQFPNYSSELNVNALELDDSALYLCASSLKGTRNLHFGNGTRLTVT.

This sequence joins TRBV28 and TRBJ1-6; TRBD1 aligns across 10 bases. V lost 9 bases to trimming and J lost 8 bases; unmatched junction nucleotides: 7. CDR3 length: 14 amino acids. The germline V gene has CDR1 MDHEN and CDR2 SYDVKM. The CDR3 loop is CASLEGTGDSPLHF. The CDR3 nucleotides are TGTGCCAGTCTCGAGGGGACAGGGGATTCACCCCTCCACTTT.

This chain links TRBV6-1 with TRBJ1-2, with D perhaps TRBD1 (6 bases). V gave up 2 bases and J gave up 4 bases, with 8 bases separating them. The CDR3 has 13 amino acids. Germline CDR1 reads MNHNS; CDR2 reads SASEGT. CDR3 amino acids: CASSELGGYGYTF. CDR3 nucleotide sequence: TGTGCCAGCAGTGAATTAGGGGGCTATGGCTACACCTTC.

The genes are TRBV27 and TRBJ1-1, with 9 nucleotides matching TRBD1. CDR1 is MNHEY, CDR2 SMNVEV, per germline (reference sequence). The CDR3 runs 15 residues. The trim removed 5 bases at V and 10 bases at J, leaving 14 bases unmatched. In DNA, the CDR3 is TGTGCCAGCAGTCCTCTCTTAAGGACAGGGGCAAGAGCTTTCTTT. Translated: CASSPLLRTGARAFF.

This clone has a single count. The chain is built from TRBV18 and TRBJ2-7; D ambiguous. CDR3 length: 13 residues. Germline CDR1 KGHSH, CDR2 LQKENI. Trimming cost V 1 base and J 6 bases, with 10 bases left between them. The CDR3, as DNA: TGTGCCAGCTCACCACGTAACACCCCCGAGCAGTACTTC. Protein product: CASSPRNTPEQYF. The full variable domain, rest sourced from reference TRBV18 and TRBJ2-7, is NAGVMQNPRHLVRRRGQEARLRCSPMKGHSHVYWYRQLPEEGLKFMVYLQKENIIDESGMPKERFSAEFPKEGPSILRIQQVVRGDSAAYFCASSPRNTPEQYFGPGTRLTVT.

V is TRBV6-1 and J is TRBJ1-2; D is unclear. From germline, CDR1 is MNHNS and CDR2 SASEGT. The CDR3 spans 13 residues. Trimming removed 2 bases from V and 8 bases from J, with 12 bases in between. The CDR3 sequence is CASSELREGGYTF. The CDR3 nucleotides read TGTGCCAGCAGTGAACTCCGGGAGGGCGGCTACACCTTC.

This CDR3 is CASSDTGDGYTF. The CDR3 DNA reads as TGTGCCAGCAGCGACACAGGGGATGGCTACACCTTC. V usage is TRBV9 and J usage is TRBJ1-2, with 7 bases lining up with TRBD1. The CDR3 contains 12 residues. The germline CDR1 and CDR2 sequences are SGDLS and YYNGEE. The V segment lost 3 bases and the J segment 6 bases; nucleotides outside the gene matches: 2.

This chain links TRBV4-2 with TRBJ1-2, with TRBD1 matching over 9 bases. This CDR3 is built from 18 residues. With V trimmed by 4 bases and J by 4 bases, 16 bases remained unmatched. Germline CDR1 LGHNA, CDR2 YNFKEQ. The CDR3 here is CASSPPPGQGESSYGYTF. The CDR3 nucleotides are TGTGCCAGCAGCCCCCCCCCGGGACAGGGCGAGAGTTCCTATGGCTACACCTTC.

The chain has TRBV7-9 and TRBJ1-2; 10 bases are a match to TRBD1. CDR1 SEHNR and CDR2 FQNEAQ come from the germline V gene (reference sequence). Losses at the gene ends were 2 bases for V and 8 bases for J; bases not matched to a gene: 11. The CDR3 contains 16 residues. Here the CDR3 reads CASSLPTDRGQGGYTF. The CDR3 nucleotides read TGTGCCAGCAGCTTACCAACCGACAGGGGGCAGGGGGGCTACACCTTC.

The CDR3 loop is CASSPEGQPQHF. In nucleotides, the CDR3 is TGTGCCAGCTCACCAGAGGGTCAGCCCCAGCATTTT. The chain joins TRBV18 to TRBJ1-5, with unresolved D. The CDR3 spans 12 residues. Deletions cut 2 bases from V and 6 bases from J, with 5 bases between. CDR1 and CDR2 (germline): KGHSH, LQKENI.

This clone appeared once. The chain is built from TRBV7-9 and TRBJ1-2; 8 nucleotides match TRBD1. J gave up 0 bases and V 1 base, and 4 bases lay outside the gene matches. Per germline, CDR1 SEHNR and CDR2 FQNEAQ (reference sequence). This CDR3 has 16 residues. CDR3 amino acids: CASSLGGTGSNYGYTF. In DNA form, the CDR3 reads TGTGCCAGCAGCTTAGGAGGGACAGGTTCTAACTATGGCTACACCTTC.

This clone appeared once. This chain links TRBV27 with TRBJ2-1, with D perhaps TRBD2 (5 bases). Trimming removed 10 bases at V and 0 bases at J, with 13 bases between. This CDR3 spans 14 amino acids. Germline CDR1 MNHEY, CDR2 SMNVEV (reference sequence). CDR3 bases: TGTGCCACTCAGCACGAGGGCTCCTACAATGAGCAGTTCTTC. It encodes CATQHEGSYNEQFF.

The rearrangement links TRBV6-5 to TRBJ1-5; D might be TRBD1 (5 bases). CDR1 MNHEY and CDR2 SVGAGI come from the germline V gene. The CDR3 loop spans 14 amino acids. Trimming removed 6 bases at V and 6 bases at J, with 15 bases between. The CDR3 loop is CASSRDPGGQPQHF. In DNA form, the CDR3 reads TGTGCCAGCAGCCGGGACCCCGGGGGTCAGCCCCAGCATTTT.

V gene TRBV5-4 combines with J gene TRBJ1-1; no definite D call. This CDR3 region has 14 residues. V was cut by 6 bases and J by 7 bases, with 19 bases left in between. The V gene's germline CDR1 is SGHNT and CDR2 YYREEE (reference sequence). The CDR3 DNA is TGTGCCAGCATGAGGAGCTCGGAATTTGGTGAAGCTTTCTTT. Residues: CASMRSSEFGEAFF. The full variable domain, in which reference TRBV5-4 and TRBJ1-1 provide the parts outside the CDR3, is ETGVTQSPTHLIKTRGQQVTLRCSSQSGHNTVSWYQQALGQGPQFIFQYYREEENGRGNFPPRFSGLQFPNYSSELNVNALELDDSALYLCASMRSSEFGEAFFGQGTRLTVV.

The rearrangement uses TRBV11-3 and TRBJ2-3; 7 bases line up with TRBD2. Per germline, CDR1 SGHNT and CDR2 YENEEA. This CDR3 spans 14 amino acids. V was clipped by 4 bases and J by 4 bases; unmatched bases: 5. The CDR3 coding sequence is TGTGCCAGCAGCTATTATAGCGGGTCAGATACGCAGTATTTT. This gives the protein CASSYYSGSDTQYF.